This record covers a single TCR beta chain. The source of the sample is a study of blood T cell repertoires in COVID-19. Study context: Collection of acute and convalescent COVID-19 samples took place in the United States, Italy and Spain.

Under the authors' procedure: The assay estimated nucleated cells by amplifying reference gene primers. Sequenced by immunoSEQ multiplex PCR; TCRdb stores in-frame clones only, minus some. Clone size and V and J calls were adopted from that table, with D and trimming inferred from the DNA. The sample has roughly 120,000 clones, approximately 84% seen once. The V end lost 5 bases, the J end lost 9 bases, and 20 bases lay between the germline ends. The V gene's germline CDR1 is SEHNR and CDR2 FQNEAQ (reference sequence). The CDR3 loop spans 15 amino acids. The material sequenced was peripheral blood. The TCR originated in a man aged 65 to 79 with acute or convalescent COVID-19. J is TRBJ2-1 and V is TRBV7-9; a weak D match, TRBD2 (6 bases). This CDR3 reads CASSPPPAGLSEQFF. CDR3 nucleotide sequence: TGTGCCAGCAGCCCCCCCCCAGCGGGCCTGAGTGAGCAGTTCTTC.